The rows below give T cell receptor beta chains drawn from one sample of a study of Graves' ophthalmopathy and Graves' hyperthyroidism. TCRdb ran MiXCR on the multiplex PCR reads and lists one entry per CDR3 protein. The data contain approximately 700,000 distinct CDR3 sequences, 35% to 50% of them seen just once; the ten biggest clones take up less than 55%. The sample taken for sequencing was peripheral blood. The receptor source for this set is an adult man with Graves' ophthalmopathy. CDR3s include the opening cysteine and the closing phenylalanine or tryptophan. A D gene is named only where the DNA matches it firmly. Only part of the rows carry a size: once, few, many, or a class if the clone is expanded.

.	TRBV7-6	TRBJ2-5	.	TGTGCCAGCAGCTTACTAAGGGGGAGTGAGACCCAGTACTTC	CASSLLRGSETQYF
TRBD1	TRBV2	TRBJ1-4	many	TGTGCCAGCAGATTGGACAGGGGGCTAAAGGGTGAAAAACTGTTTTTT	CASRLDRGLKGEKLFF
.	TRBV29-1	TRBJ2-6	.	TGCAGCGTTGAACCGCAAGACAACACCGGGGCCAACGTCCTGACTTTC	CSVEPQDNTGANVLTF
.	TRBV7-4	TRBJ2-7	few	TGTGCCAGCAGCTTAAACCCCCTCTACGAGCAGTACTTC	CASSLNPLYEQYF
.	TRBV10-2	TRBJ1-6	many	TGCGCCAGCAGTGAGGGGCCCTATAATTCACCCCTCCACTTT	CASSEGPYNSPLHF
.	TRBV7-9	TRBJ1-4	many	TGTGCCAGCAGCTTCTCAGGGGTTATGGAAAAACTGTTTTTT	CASSFSGVMEKLFF
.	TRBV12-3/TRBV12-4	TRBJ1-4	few	TGTGCCAGCAGACCCGGGACATCTGCAACTAATGAAAAACTGTTTTTT	CASRPGTSATNEKLFF
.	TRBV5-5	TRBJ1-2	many	TGTGCCAGCTCGACGGGGCGCAATTATGGCTACACCTTC	CASSTGRNYGYTF
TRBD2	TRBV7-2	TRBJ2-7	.	TGTGCCAGCAGCTCGGGACCGCGAGCGGGGGGCCGGAGGCCATACGAGCAGTACTTC	CASSSGPRAGGRRPYEQYF
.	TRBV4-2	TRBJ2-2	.	TGTGCCAGCAGCCATGCCCGAGGGGGGCTGTTTTTT	CASSHARGGLFF